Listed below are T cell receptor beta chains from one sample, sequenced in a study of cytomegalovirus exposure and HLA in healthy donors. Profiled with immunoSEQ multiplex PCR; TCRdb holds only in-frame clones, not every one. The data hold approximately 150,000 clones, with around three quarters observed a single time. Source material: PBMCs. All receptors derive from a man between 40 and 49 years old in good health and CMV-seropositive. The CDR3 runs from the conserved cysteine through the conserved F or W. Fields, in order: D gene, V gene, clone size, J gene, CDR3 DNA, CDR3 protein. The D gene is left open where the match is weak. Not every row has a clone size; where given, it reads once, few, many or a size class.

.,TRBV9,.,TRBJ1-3,TGTGCCAGCAGCGTAGCTGGCCCTGGAAACACCATATATTTT,CASSVAGPGNTIYF
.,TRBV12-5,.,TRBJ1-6,TGTGCTAGTGGTTTGGATAGGGGCATTTCACCCCTCCACTTT,CASGLDRGISPLHF
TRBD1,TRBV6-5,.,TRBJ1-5,TGTGCCAGCAGTTCACGACAGGGGGCGGGTCAGCCCCAGCATTTT,CASSSRQGAGQPQHF
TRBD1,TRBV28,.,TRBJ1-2,TGTGCCAGCAGTACTTGGGACAGGATGAGGGATGGCTACACCTTC,CASSTWDRMRDGYTF
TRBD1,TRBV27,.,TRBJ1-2,TGTGCCAGCAGTTTTTGGGTCGGGAGGGACAGGGAAGGCTACACCTTC,CASSFWVGRDREGYTF
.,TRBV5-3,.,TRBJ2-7,TGTGCCAGAAGCCGTAGGCTAGCGTATACCTACGAGCAGTACTTC,CARSRRLAYTYEQYF
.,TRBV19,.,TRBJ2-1,TGTGCCACCCGGAGTAGGAGCTCCTACAATGAGCAGTTCTTC,CATRSRSSYNEQFF
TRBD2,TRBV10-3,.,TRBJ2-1,TGTGCCATCAGTACAGGGACTAGCGTGAGTTACAATGAGCAGTTCTTC,CAISTGTSVSYNEQFF
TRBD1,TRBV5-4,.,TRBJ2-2,TGTGCCAGCAGCTTGAGGGACAGGGGCACCGGGGAGCTGTTTTTT,CASSLRDRGTGELFF
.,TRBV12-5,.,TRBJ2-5,TGTGCTAGTGGTTCGGGTTTACGGGATTCCCAGTACTTC,CASGSGLRDSQYF
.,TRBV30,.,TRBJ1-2,TGTGCCTGGAGTGGGGCCTCCGGAAGGTATGGCTACACCTTC,CAWSGASGRYGYTF
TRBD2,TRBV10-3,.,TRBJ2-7,TGTGCCATCAGTGTAGGTAGCGGGAGTTCCGAGCAGTACTTC,CAISVGSGSSEQYF
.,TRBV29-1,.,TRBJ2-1,TGCAGCCCCCGGGTAGCGGAGAACAATGAGCAGTTCTTC,CSPRVAENNEQFF
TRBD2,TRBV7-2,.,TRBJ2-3,TGTGCCAGCAGCCTAATCATCGGGAGGGCCCCCCCAGATACGCAGTATTTT,CASSLIIGRAPPDTQYF
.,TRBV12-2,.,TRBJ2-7,TGTGCAAGTCGCTTGCGGACTAGCGCGGTGCAGTACTTC,CASRLRTSAVQYF
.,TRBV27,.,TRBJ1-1,TGTGCCAGCAGTTTCAGGCAATCCACTGAAGCTTTCTTT,CASSFRQSTEAFF
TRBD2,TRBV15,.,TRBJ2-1,TGTGCCACCAGCGGTGGGACTAGCGGGAGGGGGAAGGATGAGCAGTTCTTC,CATSGGTSGRGKDEQFF
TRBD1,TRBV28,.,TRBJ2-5,TGTGCCAGCCCGATCCGGGACAGGGACCGAGAGACCCAGTACTTC,CASPIRDRDRETQYF
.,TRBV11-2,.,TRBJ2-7,TGTGCCAGCAGCTCGTCTCGGGTAGAGAACTACGAGCAGTACTTC,CASSSSRVENYEQYF
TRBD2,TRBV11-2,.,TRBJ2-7,TGTGCCAGCAGCTCCCTAGGGTGGGCGGGGGTCTACGAGCAGTACTTC,CASSSLGWAGVYEQYF
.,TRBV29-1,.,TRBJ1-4,TGCAGCGTTGAAACGAGGGCGAGGGAAAAACTGTTTTTT,CSVETRAREKLFF
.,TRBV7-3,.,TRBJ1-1,TGTGCCAGCAGCAAGAACGGGAACACTGAAGCTTTCTTT,CASSKNGNTEAFF
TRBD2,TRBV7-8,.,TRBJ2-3,TGTGCCAGCAGCCTCTCGGGGCCTAGCGGTACGCAGTATTTT,CASSLSGPSGTQYF
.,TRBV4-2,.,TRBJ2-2,TGTGCCAGCAGACTAAGTAGCGGAAATAACACCGGGGAGCTGTTTTTT,CASRLSSGNNTGELFF
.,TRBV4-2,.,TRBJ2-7,TGTGCCAGCAGCCAAATCCTTGGGACAACCTACGAGCAGTACTTC,CASSQILGTTYEQYF
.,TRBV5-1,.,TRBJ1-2,TGCGCCAGCAGCCCCGGACAGAATGGCTACACCTTC,CASSPGQNGYTF
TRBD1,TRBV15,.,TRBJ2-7,TGTGCCACCAGCAGAGTGCAGGGGGCCTACGGGCAGTACTTC,CATSRVQGAYGQYF
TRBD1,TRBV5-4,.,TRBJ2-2,TGTGCCAGCAGCTCTTACAACAGGGGGCGGAACACCGGGGAGCTGTTTTTT,CASSSYNRGRNTGELFF
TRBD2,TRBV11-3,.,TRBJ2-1,TGTGCCAGCAGCTTAGGGCCGGCTAGCGGGAGGGCCGGTGAGCAGTTCTTC,CASSLGPASGRAGEQFF
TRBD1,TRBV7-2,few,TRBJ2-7,TGTGCCAGCAGTTGGGACAGGGGACCATACGAGCAGTACTTC,CASSWDRGPYEQYF
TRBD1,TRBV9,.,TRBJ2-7,TGTGCCAGCAGCGTTCGGGACAGCGAGCAGTACTTC,CASSVRDSEQYF
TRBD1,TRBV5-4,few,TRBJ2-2,TGTGCCAGCAGCAACCTCGGACAGGGGGGTTCGACCGGGGAGCTGTTTTTT,CASSNLGQGGSTGELFF
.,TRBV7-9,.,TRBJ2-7,TGTTCCAGCAGCTTAGTGGACAGTCTGGAGTACGAGCAGTACTTC,CSSSLVDSLEYEQYF
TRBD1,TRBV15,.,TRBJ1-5,TGTGCCATCAGCAGAGCGACAGGGGATCAGCCCCAGCATTTT,CAISRATGDQPQHF
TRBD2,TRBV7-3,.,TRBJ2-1,TGTGCCAGCAGGACTAGCGGGAGTGTGAACAATGAGCAGTTCTTC,CASRTSGSVNNEQFF
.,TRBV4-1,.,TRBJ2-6,TGCGCCAGCAGCCGTGACAGTTCCGGGGCCAACGTCCTGACTTTC,CASSRDSSGANVLTF
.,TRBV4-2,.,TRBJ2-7,TGTGCCAGCAGCCTGGGGGCCCTCTCCTACGAGCAGTACTTC,CASSLGALSYEQYF
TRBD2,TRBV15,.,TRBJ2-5,TGTGCCACCAGCAGAGATCTAGCGGGAGGAGGAGAGACCCAGTACTTC,CATSRDLAGGGETQYF
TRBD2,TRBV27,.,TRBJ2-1,TGTGCCAGCAGTTCCCTAGCGGGCTACAACAATGAGCAGTTCTTC,CASSSLAGYNNEQFF
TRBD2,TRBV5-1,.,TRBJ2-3,TGCGCCAGCAGCTCTTGGGCGGGAGGAGCAGATACGCAGTATTTT,CASSSWAGGADTQYF
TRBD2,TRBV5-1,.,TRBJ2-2,TGCGCCAGCAGCTTGACTAGCGGAGTCACCGGGGAGCTGTTTTTT,CASSLTSGVTGELFF
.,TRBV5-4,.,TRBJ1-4,TGTGCCAGCAGCTACGGGGGGAGACTGTTTTTT,CASSYGGRLFF
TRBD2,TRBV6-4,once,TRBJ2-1,TGTGCCAGCAGTGACAGAATAGCGGGAGCTAATGAGCAGTTCTTC,CASSDRIAGANEQFF
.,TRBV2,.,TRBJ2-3,TGTGCCAGCAGTGAGAACTGGGCCGCAGATACGCAGTATTTT,CASSENWAADTQYF
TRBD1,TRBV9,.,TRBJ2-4,TGTGCCAGCAGCGACCCACAGGGGTCGGACATTCAGTACTTC,CASSDPQGSDIQYF
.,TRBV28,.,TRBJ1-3,TGTGCCAGCAGCTCCCTTCATACATCTGGAAACACCATATATTTT,CASSSLHTSGNTIYF
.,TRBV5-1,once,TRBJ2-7,TGCGCCAGCAGCTTGGGCGGGGACTACGAGCAGTACTTC,CASSLGGDYEQYF
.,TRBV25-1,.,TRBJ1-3,TGTGCCAGCAGTGACAGGTTCTCTGGAAACACCATATATTTT,CASSDRFSGNTIYF
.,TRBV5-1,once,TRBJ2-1,TGCGCCAGCAGCTTACAGGGAAGGGAAAATGAGCAGTTCTTC,CASSLQGRENEQFF
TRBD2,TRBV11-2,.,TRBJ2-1,TGTGCCAGCAGCTTATTGGATAGCGGGATGATCAATGAGCAGTTCTTC,CASSLLDSGMINEQFF